Sequencing of this TCR beta chain was carried out in a study of shared clonotypes between healthy human individuals. A remark on this clone: The identical CDR3 is also encoded by other nucleotide sequences in the sample.

CD45RO negativity and positive selection for CCR7 defined naive CD8 cells, a population that excluded terminally differentiated effector memory CD45RA+ cells. Sorted-subset replicate PCRs used 200 ng of genomic DNA. This amount corresponded to 30,000 to 35,000 T cell genomes. Assay used: immunoSEQ multiplex PCR; TCRdb lists only in-frame clones, some missing. The sample includes 1.5 million to 2.5 million clones, about 95% of them seen just once. The receptor was isolated from a man in his late teens or twenties in good health. The material sequenced was naive CD8+ T cells sorted from blood.

The CDR3 protein is CASSLGTGGQPQHF. Written as DNA, the CDR3 is TGTGCCAGCAGCTTAGGGACAGGGGGACAGCCCCAGCATTTT. The chain recombines TRBV13 with TRBJ1-5; 9 bases fit TRBD1. Germline lookup yields CDR1 PRHDT and CDR2 FYEKMQ (reference sequence). Trimming removed 0 bases from V and 7 bases from J; junction bases left unmatched: 1. The CDR3 loop spans 14 amino acids.